A selection of T cell receptor beta chains follows, all from one sample in a study of T cells in Graves' hyperthyroidism and ophthalmopathy. From the multiplex PCR reads, TCRdb called clonotypes with MiXCR, one entry per CDR3 protein. The sample lists around 300,000 distinct CDR3 sequences; approximately 15% were seen once. Sequenced material: blood. These receptors all stem from a woman aged 30 to 39 with Graves' hyperthyroidism. Both conserved end residues are part of each CDR3. Clone size is given for some rows only: seen once, a few or many times, or a class if the clone is expanded.

. | TRBV4-1 | CASSQAAGSSYEQYF
many | TRBV12-3/TRBV12-4 | CASSLAGEWDEQFF
many | TRBV11-2 | CASSLSRASEKLFF
few | TRBV30 | CAWTGQNKGEAFF
few | TRBV5-4 | CASSLRGYGNTIYF
few | TRBV6-6 | CASSYPGGDMGEKLFF
few | TRBV5-4 | CASSFHRGAGTDTQYF
. | TRBV19 | CASEARVSGANVLTF
many | TRBV28 | CASSSFSKGVFQETQYF
many | TRBV6-1 | CASSHGGQPQHF
. | TRBV20-1 | CSARGTTVDNGQFF
many | TRBV27 | CASGLARSYEQYF
many | TRBV10-2 | CASSGEGMYYGYTF